Shown below are 5 T cell receptor beta chains from a single sample sequenced in a study of cytomegalovirus exposure and HLA in healthy donors. PCR was performed using 60 Vbeta and 13 Jbeta primers. Clones were sequenced by immunoSEQ multiplex PCR, and TCRdb holds only the in-frame ones, with some missing. The sample comprises about 100,000 clones, around 80% of which are singletons, and 1.2% rests with the top ten. The sequenced sample was PBMCs. Receptor source: a woman in her late teens or twenties in good health and CMV-seronegative.

The rearrangement joins TRBV4-3 to TRBJ2-6; D is ambiguous. V was pared by 0 bases and J by 0 bases, with 6 bases between. This CDR3 contains 16 residues. Germline V gives CDR1 LGHNA, CDR2 YSLEER. The CDR3 DNA follows: TGCGCCAGCAGCCAAGACTACGGCTCTGGGGCCAACGTCCTGACTTTC. Translation: CASSQDYGSGANVLTF.

The chain has TRBV16 and TRBJ2-2, with a possible D match to TRBD1 (5 bases). The CDR3 length is 16 residues. V was clipped by 0 bases and J by 4 bases, with 12 bases between them. Germline V gene data show CDR1 as KGHSY and CDR2 as FQNENV. CDR3 in amino acids: CASSQSHRYPTGELFF. The CDR3 DNA reads as TGTGCCAGCAGCCAATCACACAGGTACCCCACCGGGGAGCTGTTTTTT.

The chain recombines TRBV29-1 with TRBJ1-1; TRBD1 matches at 7 bases. Germline V lookup: CDR1 SQVTM, CDR2 ANQGSEA. V dropped 6 bases and J dropped 8; count of bases not matched to a gene: 9. This CDR3 contains 12 residues. CDR3 protein: CSVIYWTGEAFF. The CDR3, as DNA: TGCAGCGTCATCTATTGGACAGGAGAAGCTTTCTTT.

The chain has TRBV5-1 and TRBJ1-2, with a weak D call TRBD1 (5 bases). The V and J ends lost 0 bases and 4 bases respectively, with 13 bases between them. Germline CDR1 reads SGHRS; CDR2 reads YFSETQ. CDR3 length: 15 amino acids. The CDR3 bases are TGCGCCAGCAGCTTGGAATTGGGGCTTAGCTATGGCTACACCTTC. Its translation is CASSLELGLSYGYTF.

The rearrangement links TRBV19 to TRBJ1-4, with D perhaps TRBD1 (6 bases). Between the trimmed V and J ends, which lost 11 bases and 8 bases, there was a span of 27 bases. Germline V gives CDR1 LNHDA, CDR2 SQIVND (reference sequence). CDR3 length: 16 residues. In DNA, the CDR3 is TGTGCCCTACCGCGTTCCCGGACAGCCGGGCACGAAAAACTGTTTTTT. It is translated as CALPRSRTAGHEKLFF. Full variable domain (remainder filled in from reference TRBV19 and TRBJ1-4): DGGITQSPKYLFRKEGQNVTLSCEQNLNHDAMYWYRQDPGQGLRLIYYSQIVNDFQKGDIAEGYSVSREKKESFPLTVTSAQKNPTAFYLCALPRSRTAGHEKLFFGSGTQLSVL.